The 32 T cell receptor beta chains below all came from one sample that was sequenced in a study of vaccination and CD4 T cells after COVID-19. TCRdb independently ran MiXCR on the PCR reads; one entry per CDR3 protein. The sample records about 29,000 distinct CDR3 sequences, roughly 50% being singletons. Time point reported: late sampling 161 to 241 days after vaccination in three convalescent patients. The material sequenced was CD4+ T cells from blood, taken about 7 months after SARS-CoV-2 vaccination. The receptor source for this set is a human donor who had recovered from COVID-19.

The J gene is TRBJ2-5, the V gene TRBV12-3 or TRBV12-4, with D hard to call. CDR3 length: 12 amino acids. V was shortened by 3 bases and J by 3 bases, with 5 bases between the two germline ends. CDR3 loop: CASSLKEETQYF. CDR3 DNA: TGTGCCAGCAGTTTGAAAGAAGAGACCCAGTACTTC.

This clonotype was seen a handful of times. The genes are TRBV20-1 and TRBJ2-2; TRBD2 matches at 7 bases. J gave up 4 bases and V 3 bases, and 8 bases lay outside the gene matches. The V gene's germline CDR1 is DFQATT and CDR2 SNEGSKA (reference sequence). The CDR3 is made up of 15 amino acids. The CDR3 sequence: CSARVPAGFTGELFF. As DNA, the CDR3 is TGCAGTGCTAGGGTCCCAGCGGGATTCACCGGGGAGCTGTTTTTT.

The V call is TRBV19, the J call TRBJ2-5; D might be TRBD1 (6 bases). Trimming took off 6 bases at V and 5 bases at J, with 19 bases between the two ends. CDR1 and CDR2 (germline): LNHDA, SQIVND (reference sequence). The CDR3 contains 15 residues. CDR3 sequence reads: CASRSDSSSGETQYF. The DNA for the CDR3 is TGTGCCAGTAGATCGGACAGTTCCTCGGGGGAGACCCAGTACTTC.

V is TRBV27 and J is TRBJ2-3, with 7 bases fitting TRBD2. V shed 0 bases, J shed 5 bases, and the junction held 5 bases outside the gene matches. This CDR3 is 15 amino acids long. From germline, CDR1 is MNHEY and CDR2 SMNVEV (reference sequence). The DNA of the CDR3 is TGTGCCAGCAGTTTATCGATCCCTAGCGGAGATACGCAGTATTTT. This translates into CASSLSIPSGDTQYF.

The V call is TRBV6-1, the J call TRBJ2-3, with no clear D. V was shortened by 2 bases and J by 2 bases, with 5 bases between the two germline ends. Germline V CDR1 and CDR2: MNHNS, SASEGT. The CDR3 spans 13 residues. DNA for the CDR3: TGTGCCAGCAGTGAATCGCCCACAGATACGCAGTATTTT. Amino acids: CASSESPTDTQYF.

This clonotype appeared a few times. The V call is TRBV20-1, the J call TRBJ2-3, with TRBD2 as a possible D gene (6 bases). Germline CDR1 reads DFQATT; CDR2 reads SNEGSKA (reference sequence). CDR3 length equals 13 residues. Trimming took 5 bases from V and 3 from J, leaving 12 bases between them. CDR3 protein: CSAFRGNTDTQYF. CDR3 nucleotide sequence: TGCAGTGCTTTCCGCGGGAATACAGATACGCAGTATTTT.

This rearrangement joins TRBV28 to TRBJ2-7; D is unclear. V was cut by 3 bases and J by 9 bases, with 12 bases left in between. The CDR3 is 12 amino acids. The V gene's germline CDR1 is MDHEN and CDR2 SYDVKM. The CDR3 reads CASSFPNHVQYF. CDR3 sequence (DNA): TGTGCCAGCAGTTTCCCCAACCACGTGCAGTACTTC.

The CDR3 loop reads CASTLRGLGETQYF. The CDR3 DNA reads TGTGCCAGCACCCTTAGGGGGCTTGGAGAGACCCAGTACTTC. The chain has TRBV7-2 and TRBJ2-5, with TRBD1 matching 7 bases. The CDR3 length is 14 residues. From germline, CDR1 is SGHTA and CDR2 FQGNSA. After removal of 7 bases from V and 4 bases from J, the junction contained 9 bases not matched to a gene.

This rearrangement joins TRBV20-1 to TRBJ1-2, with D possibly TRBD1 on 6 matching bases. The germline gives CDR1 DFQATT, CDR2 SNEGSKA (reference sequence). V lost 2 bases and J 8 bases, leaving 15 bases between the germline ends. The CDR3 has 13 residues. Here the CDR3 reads CSARSYDRNGYTF. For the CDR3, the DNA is TGCAGTGCTAGATCCTATGACAGGAACGGCTACACCTTC.

This CDR3 is CASRTHRGKTDTQYF. CDR3 sequence (DNA): TGTGCCAGCAGGACCCACAGGGGAAAGACAGATACGCAGTATTTT. The chain recombines TRBV6-1 with TRBJ2-3; 7 nucleotides align to TRBD1. The CDR3 length is 15 residues. Germline V gives CDR1 MNHNS, CDR2 SASEGT. V trimming: 6 bases; J trimming: 3 bases; junction bases outside the gene matches: 9.

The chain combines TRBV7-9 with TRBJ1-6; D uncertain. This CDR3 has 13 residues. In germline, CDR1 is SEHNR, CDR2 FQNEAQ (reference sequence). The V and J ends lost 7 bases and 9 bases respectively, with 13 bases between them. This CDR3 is CASTFTGSSPLHF. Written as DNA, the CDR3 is TGTGCCAGCACCTTCACGGGGAGTTCACCCCTCCACTTT. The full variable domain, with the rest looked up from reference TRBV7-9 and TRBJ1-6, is DTGVSQNPRHKITKRGQNVTFRCDPISEHNRLYWYRQTLGQGPEFLTYFQNEAQLEKSRLLSDRFSAERPKGSFSTLEIQRTEQGDSAMYLCASTFTGSSPLHFGNGTRLTVT.

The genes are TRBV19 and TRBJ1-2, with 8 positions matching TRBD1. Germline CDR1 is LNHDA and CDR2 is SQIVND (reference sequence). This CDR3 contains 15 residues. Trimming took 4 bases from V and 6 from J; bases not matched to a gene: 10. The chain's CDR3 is CASSTRGQGANGYTF. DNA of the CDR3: TGTGCCAGTAGTACCAGGGGGCAGGGGGCCAATGGCTACACCTTC.

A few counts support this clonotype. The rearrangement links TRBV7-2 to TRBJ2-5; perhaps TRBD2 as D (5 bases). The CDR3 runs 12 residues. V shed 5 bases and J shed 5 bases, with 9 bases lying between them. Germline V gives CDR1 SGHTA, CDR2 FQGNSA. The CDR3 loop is CASSRTSETQYF. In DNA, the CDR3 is TGTGCCAGCAGCAGAACTAGTGAGACCCAGTACTTC.

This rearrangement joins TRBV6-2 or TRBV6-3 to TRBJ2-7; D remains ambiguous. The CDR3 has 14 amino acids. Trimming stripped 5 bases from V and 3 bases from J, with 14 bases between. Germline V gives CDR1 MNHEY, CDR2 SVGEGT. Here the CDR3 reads CASSADLWSYEQYF. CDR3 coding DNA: TGTGCCAGCAGTGCGGATCTATGGAGCTACGAGCAGTACTTC.

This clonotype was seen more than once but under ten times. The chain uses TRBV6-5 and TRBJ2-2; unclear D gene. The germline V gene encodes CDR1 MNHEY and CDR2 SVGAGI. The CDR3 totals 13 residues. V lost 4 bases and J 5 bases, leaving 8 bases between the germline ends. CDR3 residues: CASSFTLTGELFF. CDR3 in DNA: TGTGCCAGCAGTTTCACTTTGACCGGGGAGCTGTTTTTT.

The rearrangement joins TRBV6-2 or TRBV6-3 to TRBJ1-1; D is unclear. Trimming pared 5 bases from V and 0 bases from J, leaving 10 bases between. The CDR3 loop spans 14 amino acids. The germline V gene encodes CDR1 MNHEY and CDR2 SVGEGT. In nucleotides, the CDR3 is TGTGCCAGCAGTCAACTATCCATGAACACTGAAGCTTTCTTT. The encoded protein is CASSQLSMNTEAFF.

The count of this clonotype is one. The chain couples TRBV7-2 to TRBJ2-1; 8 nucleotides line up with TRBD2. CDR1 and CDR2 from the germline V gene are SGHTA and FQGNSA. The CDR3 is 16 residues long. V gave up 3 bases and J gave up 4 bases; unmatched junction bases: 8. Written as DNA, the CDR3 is TGTGCCAGCAGCTTTGATAGCGGGGAGGGATACAATGAGCAGTTCTTC. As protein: CASSFDSGEGYNEQFF.

DNA of the CDR3: TGTGCCAGCACAAGGGAGCTTGGTTCACCCCTCCACTTT. It encodes CASTRELGSPLHF. J is TRBJ1-6 and V is TRBV6-1; D is unclear. V lost 7 bases, J lost 9 bases, and 13 bases lay in between. The CDR3 runs to 13 residues. The V gene's germline CDR1 is MNHNS and CDR2 SASEGT.

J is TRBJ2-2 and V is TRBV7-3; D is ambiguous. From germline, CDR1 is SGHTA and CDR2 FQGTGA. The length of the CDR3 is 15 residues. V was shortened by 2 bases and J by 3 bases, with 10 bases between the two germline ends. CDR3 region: CASSLLGSDTGELFF. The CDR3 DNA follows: TGTGCCAGCAGCTTATTGGGGTCGGACACCGGGGAGCTGTTTTTT. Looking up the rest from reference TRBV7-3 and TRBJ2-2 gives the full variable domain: GAGVSQTPSNKVTEKGKYVELRCDPISGHTALYWYRQSLGQGPEFLIYFQGTGAADDSGLPNDRFFAVRPEGSVSTLKIQRTERGDSAVYLCASSLLGSDTGELFFGEGSRLTVL.

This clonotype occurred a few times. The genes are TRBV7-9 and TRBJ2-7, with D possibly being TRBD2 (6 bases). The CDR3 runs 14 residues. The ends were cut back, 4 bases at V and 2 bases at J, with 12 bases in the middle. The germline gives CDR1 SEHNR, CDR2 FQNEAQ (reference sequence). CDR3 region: CASSSLGSPYEQYF. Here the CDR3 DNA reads TGTGCCAGCAGCTCCCTCGGGAGTCCCTACGAGCAGTACTTC.

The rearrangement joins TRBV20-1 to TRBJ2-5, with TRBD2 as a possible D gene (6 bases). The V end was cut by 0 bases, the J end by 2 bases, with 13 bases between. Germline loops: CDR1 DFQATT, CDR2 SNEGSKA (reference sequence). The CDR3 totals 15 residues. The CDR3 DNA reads TGCAGTGCTAGAGATACGACTAGTACTCAAGAGACCCAGTACTTC. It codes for CSARDTTSTQETQYF.

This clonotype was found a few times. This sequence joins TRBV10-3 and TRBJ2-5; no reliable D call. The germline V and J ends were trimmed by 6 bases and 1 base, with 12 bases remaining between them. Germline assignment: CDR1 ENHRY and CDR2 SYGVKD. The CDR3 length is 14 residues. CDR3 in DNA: TGTGCCATCAGCGAGGTCGTGCTCCAAGAGACCCAGTACTTC. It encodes CAISEVVLQETQYF.

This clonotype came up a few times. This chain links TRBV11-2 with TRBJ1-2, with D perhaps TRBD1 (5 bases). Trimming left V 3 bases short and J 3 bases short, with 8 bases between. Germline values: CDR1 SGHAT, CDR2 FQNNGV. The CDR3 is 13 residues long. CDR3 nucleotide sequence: TGTGCCAGCAGCTTTCAGGGTGACTATGGCTACACCTTC. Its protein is CASSFQGDYGYTF.

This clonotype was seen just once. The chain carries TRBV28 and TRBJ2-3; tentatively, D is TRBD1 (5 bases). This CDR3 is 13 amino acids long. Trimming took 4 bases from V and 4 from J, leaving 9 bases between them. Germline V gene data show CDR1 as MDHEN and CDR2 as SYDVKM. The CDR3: CASSSQGPDTQYF. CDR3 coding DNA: TGTGCCAGCAGTTCTCAGGGCCCAGATACGCAGTATTTT.

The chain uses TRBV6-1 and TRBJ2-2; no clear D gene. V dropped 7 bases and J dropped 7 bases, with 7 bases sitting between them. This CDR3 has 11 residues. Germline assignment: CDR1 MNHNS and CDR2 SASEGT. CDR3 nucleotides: TGTGCCAGCAAAGTAGGCGGGGAGCTGTTTTTT. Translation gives CASKVGGELFF.

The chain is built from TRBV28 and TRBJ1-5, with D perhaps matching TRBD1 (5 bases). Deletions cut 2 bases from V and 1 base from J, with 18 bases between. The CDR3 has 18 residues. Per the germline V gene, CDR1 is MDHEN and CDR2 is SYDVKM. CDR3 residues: CASSLLTRGFGSNQPQHF. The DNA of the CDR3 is TGTGCCAGCAGTTTACTGACTAGGGGATTCGGAAGCAATCAGCCCCAGCATTTT.

The CDR3 nucleotides read TGTGCCTGGAGTGTAACCTACGAGCAGTACTTC. The encoded protein is CAWSVTYEQYF. The chain is built from TRBV30 and TRBJ2-7, with D uncertain. V lost 0 bases and J 2 bases, leaving 2 bases between the germline ends. Per the germline V gene, CDR1 is GTSNPN and CDR2 is SVGIG (reference sequence). CDR3 size: 11 residues.

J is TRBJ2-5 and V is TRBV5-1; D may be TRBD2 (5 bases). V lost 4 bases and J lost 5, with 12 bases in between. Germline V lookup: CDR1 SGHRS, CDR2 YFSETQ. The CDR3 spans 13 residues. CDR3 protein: CASSPRPGETQYF. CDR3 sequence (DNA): TGCGCCAGCAGCCCCCGGCCGGGGGAGACCCAGTACTTC.

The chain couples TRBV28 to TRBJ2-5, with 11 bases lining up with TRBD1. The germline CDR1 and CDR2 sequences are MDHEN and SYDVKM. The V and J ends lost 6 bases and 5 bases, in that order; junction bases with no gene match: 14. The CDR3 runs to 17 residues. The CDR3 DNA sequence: TGTGCCAGCAGACACGGACAGGGGGCTTTGTTTGTTGAGACCCAGTACTTC. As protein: CASRHGQGALFVETQYF.

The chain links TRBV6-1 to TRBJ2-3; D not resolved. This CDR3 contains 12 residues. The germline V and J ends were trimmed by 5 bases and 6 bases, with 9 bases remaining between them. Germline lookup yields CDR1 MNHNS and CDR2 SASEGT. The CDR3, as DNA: TGTGCCAGCAGTACGGGCGAGGATACGCAGTATTTT. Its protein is CASSTGEDTQYF.

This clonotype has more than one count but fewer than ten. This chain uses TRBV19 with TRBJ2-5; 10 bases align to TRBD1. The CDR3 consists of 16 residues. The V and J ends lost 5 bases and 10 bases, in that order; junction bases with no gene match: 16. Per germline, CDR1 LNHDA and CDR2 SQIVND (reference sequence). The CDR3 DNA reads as TGTGCCAGTAGTCTACATGACAGGGGGCGAGCAGGGGGCCAGTACTTC. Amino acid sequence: CASSLHDRGRAGGQYF. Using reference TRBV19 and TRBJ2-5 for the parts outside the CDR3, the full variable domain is DGGITQSPKYLFRKEGQNVTLSCEQNLNHDAMYWYRQDPGQGLRLIYYSQIVNDFQKGDIAEGYSVSREKKESFPLTVTSAQKNPTAFYLCASSLHDRGRAGGQYFGPGTRLLVL.

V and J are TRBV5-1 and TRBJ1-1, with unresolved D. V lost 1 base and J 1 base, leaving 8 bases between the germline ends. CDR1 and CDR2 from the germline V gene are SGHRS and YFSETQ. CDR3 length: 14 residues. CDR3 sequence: CASSLPLENTEAFF. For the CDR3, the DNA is TGCGCCAGCAGCTTGCCACTTGAGAACACTGAAGCTTTCTTT. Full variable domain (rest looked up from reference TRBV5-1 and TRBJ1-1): KAGVTQTPRYLIKTRGQQVTLSCSPISGHRSVSWYQQTPGQGLQFLFEYFSETQRNKGNFPGRFSGRQFSNSRSEMNVSTLELGDSALYLCASSLPLENTEAFFGQGTRLTVV.